The TCR beta chain described here comes from a study of T cell responses to AZD1222 COVID-19 vaccine. Assay: immunoSEQ multiplex PCR; the TCRdb copy retains only in-frame clones and omits some. The profile shows more than 90,000 clones, about 86% of them singletons. Worth noting for this clone: Its antigen is not identified.

Study-level findings and limits: None of the repertoires were sampled until the peak T cell response had passed. Receipt of two AZD1222 doses was followed by a rise in Spike-specific TCR breadth and depth. It should be noted that donors were predominantly white British and more often female, and clonal diversity was possibly underestimated.

Germline V gene data show CDR1 as SGHTA and CDR2 as FQGNSA. This CDR3 region has 16 residues. With 6 bases clipped from V and 4 bases from J, the junction kept 10 bases outside the gene matches. This TCR was recovered from an adult who received the AZD1222 COVID-19 vaccine. The chain recombines TRBV7-2 with TRBJ2-5; TRBD2 matches 11 bases. Sequenced here: peripheral blood, sampled 28 days after the second AZD1222 dose. CDR3 nucleotide sequence: TGTGCCAGCAGGGCTTCACTAGCGGGAGCGGGAGAGACCCAGTACTTC. This codes for CASRASLAGAGETQYF.